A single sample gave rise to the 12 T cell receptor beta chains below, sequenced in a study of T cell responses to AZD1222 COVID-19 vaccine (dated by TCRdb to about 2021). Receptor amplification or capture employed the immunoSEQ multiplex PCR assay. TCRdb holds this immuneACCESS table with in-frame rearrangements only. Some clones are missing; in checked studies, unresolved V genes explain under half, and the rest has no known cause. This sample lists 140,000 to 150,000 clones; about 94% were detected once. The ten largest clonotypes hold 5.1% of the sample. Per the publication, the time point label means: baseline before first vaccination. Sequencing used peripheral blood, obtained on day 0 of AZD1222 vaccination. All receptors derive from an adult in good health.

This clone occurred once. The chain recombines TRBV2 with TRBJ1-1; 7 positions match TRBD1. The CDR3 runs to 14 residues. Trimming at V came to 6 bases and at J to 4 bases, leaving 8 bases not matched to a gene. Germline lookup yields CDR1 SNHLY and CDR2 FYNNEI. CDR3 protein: CASRKTGSSTEAFF. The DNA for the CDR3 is TGTGCCAGCAGGAAGACAGGGTCAAGCACTGAAGCTTTCTTT. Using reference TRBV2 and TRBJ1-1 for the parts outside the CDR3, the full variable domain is EPEVTQTPSHQVTQMGQEVILRCVPISNHLYFYWYRQILGQKVEFLVSFYNNEISEKSEIFDDQFSVERPDGSNFTLKIRSTKLEDSAMYFCASRKTGSSTEAFFGQGTRLTVV.

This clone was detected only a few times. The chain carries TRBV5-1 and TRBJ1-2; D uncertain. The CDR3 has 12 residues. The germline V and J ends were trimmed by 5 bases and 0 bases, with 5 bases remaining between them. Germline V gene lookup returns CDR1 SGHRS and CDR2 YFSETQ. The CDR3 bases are TGCGCCAGCAGAGGAGCTAACTATGGCTACACCTTC. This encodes CASRGANYGYTF.

The chain's CDR3 is CASSEYGNPYGYTF. The CDR3, as DNA: TGTGCCAGCAGTGAATATGGGAACCCCTATGGCTACACCTTC. The V gene is TRBV25-1, the J gene TRBJ1-2; the D is unclear. The ends were cut back, 0 bases at V and 4 bases at J, with 9 bases in the middle. The germline V gene encodes CDR1 MGHDK and CDR2 SYGVNS. CDR3 length equals 14 residues.

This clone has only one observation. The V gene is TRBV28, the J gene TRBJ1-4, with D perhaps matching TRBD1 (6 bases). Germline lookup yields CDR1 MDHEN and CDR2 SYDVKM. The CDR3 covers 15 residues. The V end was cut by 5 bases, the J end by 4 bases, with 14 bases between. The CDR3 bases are TGTGCCAGCAGTGACCGACAGGCCGGTAATGAAAAACTGTTTTTT. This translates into CASSDRQAGNEKLFF.

For the CDR3, the DNA is TGTGCCAGCAGCACGATCGGGGGCGGCACAGATACGCAGTATTTT. Its translation: CASSTIGGGTDTQYF. This chain uses TRBV11-2 with TRBJ2-3; D tentatively fits TRBD1 or TRBD2 (6 bases each). V was shortened by 5 bases and J by 1 base, with 13 bases between the two germline ends. CDR3 length: 15 amino acids. The germline V gene encodes CDR1 SGHAT and CDR2 FQNNGV.

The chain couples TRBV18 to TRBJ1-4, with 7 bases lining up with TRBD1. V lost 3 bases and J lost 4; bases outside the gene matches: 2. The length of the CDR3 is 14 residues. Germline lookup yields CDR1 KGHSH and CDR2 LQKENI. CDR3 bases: TGTGCCAGCTCACCGGGACAGATTAATGAAAAACTGTTTTTT. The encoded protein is CASSPGQINEKLFF.

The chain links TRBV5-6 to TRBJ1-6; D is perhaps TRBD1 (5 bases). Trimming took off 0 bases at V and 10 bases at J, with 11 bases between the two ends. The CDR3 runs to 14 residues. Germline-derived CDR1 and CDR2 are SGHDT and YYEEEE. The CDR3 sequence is CASSLGQGGSPLHF. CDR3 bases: TGTGCCAGCAGCTTGGGTCAGGGCGGCTCACCCCTCCACTTT.

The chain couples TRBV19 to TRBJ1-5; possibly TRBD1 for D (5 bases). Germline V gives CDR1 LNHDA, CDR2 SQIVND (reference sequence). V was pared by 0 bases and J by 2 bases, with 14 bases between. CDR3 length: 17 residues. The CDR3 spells CASSIDPRVRGNQPQHF. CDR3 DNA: TGTGCCAGTAGTATAGATCCCAGGGTCAGAGGCAATCAGCCCCAGCATTTT.

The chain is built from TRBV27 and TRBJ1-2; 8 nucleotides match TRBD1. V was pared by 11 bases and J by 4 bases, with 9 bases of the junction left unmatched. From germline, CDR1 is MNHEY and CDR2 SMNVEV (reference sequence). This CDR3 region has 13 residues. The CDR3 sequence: CAAGQGLGYGYTF. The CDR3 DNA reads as TGTGCCGCCGGACAGGGATTAGGCTATGGCTACACCTTC.

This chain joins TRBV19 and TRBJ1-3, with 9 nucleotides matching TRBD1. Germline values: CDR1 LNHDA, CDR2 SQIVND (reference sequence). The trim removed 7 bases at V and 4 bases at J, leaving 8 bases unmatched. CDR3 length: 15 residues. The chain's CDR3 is CASTRTGEFGNTIYF. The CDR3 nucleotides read TGTGCCAGTACCAGGACAGGGGAGTTCGGAAACACCATATATTTT. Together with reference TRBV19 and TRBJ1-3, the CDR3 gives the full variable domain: DGGITQSPKYLFRKEGQNVTLSCEQNLNHDAMYWYRQDPGQGLRLIYYSQIVNDFQKGDIAEGYSVSREKKESFPLTVTSAQKNPTAFYLCASTRTGEFGNTIYFGEGSWLTVV.

CDR3 sequence (DNA): TGTGCCACCAGCTCGGACGGTTACAATGAGCAGTTCTTC. Residues: CATSSDGYNEQFF. The rearrangement links TRBV15 to TRBJ2-1; no clear D. The germline V gene encodes CDR1 LNHNV and CDR2 YYDKDF (reference sequence). Trimming cost V 5 bases and J 4 bases, with 9 bases left between them. CDR3 size: 13 residues.

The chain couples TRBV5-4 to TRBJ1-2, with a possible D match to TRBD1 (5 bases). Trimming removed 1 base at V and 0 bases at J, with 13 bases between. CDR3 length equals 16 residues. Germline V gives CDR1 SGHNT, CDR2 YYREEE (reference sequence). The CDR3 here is CASSLWQGPTNYGYTF. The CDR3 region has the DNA TGTGCCAGCAGCTTGTGGCAGGGACCAACTAACTATGGCTACACCTTC.